This is a list of T cell receptor beta chains from one sample in a study of cytomegalovirus exposure and HLA in healthy donors. Produced via immunoSEQ multiplex PCR; TCRdb's table is partial and in-frame only. This sample's table reports approximately 45,000 clones. The sample taken for sequencing was PBMCs. These receptors all come from a male donor in good health and CMV-seronegative. Both conserved end residues are part of each CDR3. A D gene is named only where the DNA matches it firmly.

d_call j_call v_call cdr3_aa cdr3_nt
- TRBJ1-5 TRBV18 CASSPLPHSGPGGNQPQHF TGTGCCAGCTCACCACTACCACATTCAGGGCCAGGCGGCAATCAGCCCCAGCATTTT
- TRBJ2-5 TRBV5-1 CASSLGLASKETQYF TGCGCCAGCAGCTTGGGCCTAGCTTCCAAAGAGACCCAGTACTTC
- TRBJ1-1 TRBV5-6 CASSPFDWEATEAFF TGTGCCAGCAGCCCTTTCGACTGGGAGGCCACTGAAGCTTTCTTT
- TRBJ1-1 TRBV30 CAWSLQSSTEAFF TGTGCCTGGAGTCTCCAGTCCAGCACTGAAGCTTTCTTT
TRBD2 TRBJ2-2 TRBV15 CATSRDERGGMMGTGELFF TGTGCCACCAGCAGAGACGAGCGGGGGGGGATGATGGGCACCGGGGAGCTGTTTTTT
TRBD1 TRBJ2-7 TRBV5-1 CASSLEGQGPYEQYF TGCGCCAGCAGCTTGGAGGGACAGGGGCCGTACGAGCAGTACTTC
- TRBJ1-2 TRBV9 CASSGGVYGYTF TGTGCCAGCAGCGGGGGGGTTTATGGCTACACCTTC
- TRBJ2-7 TRBV4-1 CASSGQPYEQYF TGCGCCAGCAGCGGACAGCCCTACGAGCAGTACTTC
- TRBJ1-2 TRBV10-3 CAISGDSFNYGYTF TGTGCCATCAGTGGAGACAGCTTTAACTATGGCTACACCTTC
TRBD2 TRBJ2-1 TRBV19 CASSIAGLGNEQFF TGTGCCAGTAGTATAGCGGGACTAGGGAATGAGCAGTTCTTC
- TRBJ1-5 TRBV6-1 CASWENNQPQHF TGTGCCAGCTGGGAGAACAATCAGCCCCAGCATTTT
TRBD1 TRBJ1-2 TRBV25-1 CASSFGTGEGYTF TGTGCCAGCAGTTTTGGGACAGGGGAAGGCTACACCTTC
TRBD2 TRBJ2-3 TRBV4-3 CASSQDPPMTSGDDSSTDTQYF TGCGCCAGCAGCCAAGATCCGCCCATGACTAGCGGGGATGATTCTAGCACAGATACGCAGTATTTT
- TRBJ2-1 TRBV19 CASSMQGWVNEQFF TGTGCCAGTAGTATGCAGGGGTGGGTCAATGAGCAGTTCTTC
TRBD1 TRBJ1-1 TRBV7-9 CASSSGGAATEAFF TGTGCCAGCAGTTCAGGGGGCGCGGCCACTGAAGCTTTCTTT
- TRBJ1-1 TRBV7-6 CASSLATRATEAFF TGTGCCAGCAGCTTAGCGACGAGGGCCACTGAAGCTTTCTTT
TRBD1 TRBJ2-2 TRBV7-9 CASSSTGGGTGELFF TGTGCCAGCAGCTCCACAGGGGGCGGAACCGGGGAGCTGTTTTTT
TRBD2 TRBJ2-7 TRBV6-1 CASRPFSGTSYEQYF TGTGCCAGCAGACCTTTTAGCGGGACCTCCTACGAGCAGTACTTC
TRBD1 TRBJ1-1 TRBV7-8 CASSWTGDTEAFF TGTGCCAGCAGCTGGACAGGGGACACTGAAGCTTTCTTT
- TRBJ1-2 TRBV7-2 CASSLGNQGTYGYTF TGTGCCAGCAGCCTGGGAAACCAGGGTACCTATGGCTACACCTTC
- TRBJ1-4 TRBV10-3 CAISPEGGPNEKLFF TGTGCCATCAGCCCTGAAGGGGGACCTAATGAAAAACTGTTTTTT
- TRBJ2-7 TRBV6-1 CASSDRGAGHF TGTGCCAGCAGTGATAGGGGCGCTGGACACTTC
- TRBJ1-2 TRBV4-3 CASSQDSGGYTF TGCGCCAGCAGCCAAGATTCCGGGGGCTACACCTTC
- TRBJ2-5 TRBV5-1 CASSIPAQGEQETQYF TGCGCCAGCAGCATTCCCGCCCAGGGTGAGCAAGAGACCCAGTACTTC
TRBD1 TRBJ2-3 TRBV10-3 CAISSTGGLDTQYF TGTGCCATCAGCTCGACAGGGGGTTTGGATACGCAGTATTTT
- TRBJ2-2 TRBV10-3 CAISVPYEGAGELFF TGTGCCATCAGTGTGCCGTATGAGGGAGCCGGGGAGCTGTTTTTT
TRBD1 TRBJ2-3 TRBV30 CARDSVTDTQYF TGTGCCAGGGACAGTGTGACAGATACGCAGTATTTT